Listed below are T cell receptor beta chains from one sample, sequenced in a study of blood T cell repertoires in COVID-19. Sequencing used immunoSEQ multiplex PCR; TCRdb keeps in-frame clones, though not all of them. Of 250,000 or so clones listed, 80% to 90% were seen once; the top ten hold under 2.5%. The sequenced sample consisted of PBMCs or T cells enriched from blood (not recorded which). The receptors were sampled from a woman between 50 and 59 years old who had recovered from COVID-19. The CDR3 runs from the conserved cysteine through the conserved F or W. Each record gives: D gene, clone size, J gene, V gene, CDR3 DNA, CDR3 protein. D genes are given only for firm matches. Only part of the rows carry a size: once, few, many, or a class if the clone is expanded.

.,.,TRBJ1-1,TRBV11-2,TGTGCCAGCAAACAGGAGATGAACACTGAAGCTTTCTTT,CASKQEMNTEAFF
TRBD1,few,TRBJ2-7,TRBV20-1,TGCAGTGCCTGGACAGGGCGAGAGCAGTACTTC,CSAWTGREQYF
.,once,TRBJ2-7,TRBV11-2,TGTGCCAGCAGACAGGTTAAGTACGAGGAGCAGTACTTC,CASRQVKYEEQYF
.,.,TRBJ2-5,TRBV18,TGTGCCAGCTCACCAAACCCAGGGAAAGAGACCCAGTACTTC,CASSPNPGKETQYF
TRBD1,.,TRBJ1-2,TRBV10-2,TGCGCCAGCAGCCCTGACAGGGGGGGCTACACCTTC,CASSPDRGGYTF
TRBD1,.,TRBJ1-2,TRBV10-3,TGTGCCATCAGTTCAGGGGGCGCGGCTAACTATGGCTACACCTTC,CAISSGGAANYGYTF
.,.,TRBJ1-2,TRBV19,TGTGCCAGTAGAACAGGGAGTAGGAACTATGGCTACACCTTC,CASRTGSRNYGYTF
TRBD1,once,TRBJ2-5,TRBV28,TGTGCCAGCAGTTTATGGGGGACAGGGGGCGATTTGGAGACCCAGTACTTC,CASSLWGTGGDLETQYF
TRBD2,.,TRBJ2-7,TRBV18,TGTGCCAGCTCACTCCCGGGCGGGAGCTACGAGCAGTACTTC,CASSLPGGSYEQYF
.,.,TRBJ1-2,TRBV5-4,TGTGCCAGCAGCTTGCGACAGGACTATGGCTACACCTTC,CASSLRQDYGYTF
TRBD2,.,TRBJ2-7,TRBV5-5,TGTGCCAGCAGCTTGACTAGCGGCTCCTACGAGCAGTACTTC,CASSLTSGSYEQYF
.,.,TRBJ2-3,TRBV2,TGTGCCAGCAGTGGAATAGAAGATACGCAGTATTTT,CASSGIEDTQYF
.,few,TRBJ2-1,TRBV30,TGTGCCTGGAGCGAACTATACAATGAGCAGTTCTTC,CAWSELYNEQFF
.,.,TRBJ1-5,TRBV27,TGTGCCAGTGGTTCACAGGGCAATCAGCCCCAGCATTTT,CASGSQGNQPQHF
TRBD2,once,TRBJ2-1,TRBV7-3,TGTGCCAGCAGCTTCCTAGCGGGAGAAGGTAATGAGCAGTTCTTC,CASSFLAGEGNEQFF
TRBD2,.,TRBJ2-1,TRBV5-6,TGTGCCAGCAGCTCGAGCGGGAGGGCCCTAAATGAGCAGTTCTTC,CASSSSGRALNEQFF
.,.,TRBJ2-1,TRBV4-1,TGCGCCAGCAGCCAAGATCGGAGGGCCCCCTACAATGAGCAGTTCTTC,CASSQDRRAPYNEQFF
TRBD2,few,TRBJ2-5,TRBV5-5,TGTGCCAGCAGCTTGGATTGGGCTGATCTAGCGGGAGTCAGCGAGACCCAGTACTTC,CASSLDWADLAGVSETQYF
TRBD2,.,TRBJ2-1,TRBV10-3,TGTGCCATCAGTGACCCGACTAGCGGAATGGGGAATGAGCAGTTCTTC,CAISDPTSGMGNEQFF
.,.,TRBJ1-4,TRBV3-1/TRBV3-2,TGTGCCAGCAGCCAAGAGTACAGGTCTAATGAAAAACTGTTTTTT,CASSQEYRSNEKLFF
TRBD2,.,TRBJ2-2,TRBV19,TGTGCCAGTAGTATAGAGGGACTAGGTAAAAAAGGGGACACCGGGGAGCTGTTTTTT,CASSIEGLGKKGDTGELFF
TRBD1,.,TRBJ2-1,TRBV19,TGTGCCAGTAGAAAGGGGGGCGACAGGGGTTTTTGGAATGAGCAGTTCTTC,CASRKGGDRGFWNEQFF
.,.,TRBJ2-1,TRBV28,TGTGCCAGCAGGGGCCCCGGCAGGGACTACAATGAGCAGTTCTTC,CASRGPGRDYNEQFF
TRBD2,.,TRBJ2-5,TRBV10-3,TGTGCCATCAGCGGGACTAGCGGGAGGGAGACCCAGTACTTC,CAISGTSGRETQYF
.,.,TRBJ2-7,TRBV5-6,TGTGCCAGCAGCTTGAGGGGTTCGAACGAGCAGTACTTC,CASSLRGSNEQYF
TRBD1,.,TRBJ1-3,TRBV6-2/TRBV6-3,TGTGCCAGCAGTACCCGGACAGGTTTGAGAGACACCATATATTTT,CASSTRTGLRDTIYF
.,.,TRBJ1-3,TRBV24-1,TGTGCCACCAGTGTGGGAGACACCATATATTTT,CATSVGDTIYF
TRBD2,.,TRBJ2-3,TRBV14,TGTGCCAGCAGCAGTAGCGGGAGAGGAACAGATACGCAGTATTTT,CASSSSGRGTDTQYF
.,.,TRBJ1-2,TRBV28,TGTGCCAGCCTTCAGGGTCCATCTTATGGCTACACCTTC,CASLQGPSYGYTF
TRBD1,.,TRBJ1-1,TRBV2,TGTGCCAGCAGTAACAGGGGTAATGCTTTCTTT,CASSNRGNAFF
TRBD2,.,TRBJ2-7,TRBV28,TGTGCCAGCAGTTTGGGGGGACTAGCTCTACAGGCCCACGAGCAGTACTTC,CASSLGGLALQAHEQYF
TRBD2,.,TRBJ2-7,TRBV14,TGTGCCAGCAGCCAAGATTGGGGGAGGGCACAGTACTTC,CASSQDWGRAQYF
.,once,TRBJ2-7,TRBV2,TGTGCCTCCGAAGGAACAGGTTTCGCCGAGCAGTACTTC,CASEGTGFAEQYF
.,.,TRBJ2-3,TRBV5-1,TGCGCCAGCAGCTTGGCCTTCGGGACAGATACGCAGTATTTT,CASSLAFGTDTQYF
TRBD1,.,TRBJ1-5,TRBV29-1,TGCAGCGTGTGGACAGGGGGTGGTCAGCCCCAGCATTTT,CSVWTGGGQPQHF
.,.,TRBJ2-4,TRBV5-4,TGTGCCAGCAGCTTAGACATTATCGGCATTCAGTACTTC,CASSLDIIGIQYF
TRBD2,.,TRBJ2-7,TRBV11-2,TGTGCCAGCAGCCCCAACGGCGGGAGGGCCCACGAGCAGTACTTC,CASSPNGGRAHEQYF
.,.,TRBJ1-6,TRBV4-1,TGCGCCAGCAGCCAAGATTCTCGGAGAGCACCCCTCCACTTT,CASSQDSRRAPLHF